The rows below give T cell receptor beta chains drawn from one sample of a study of blood T cell repertoires in COVID-19. Measured with immunoSEQ multiplex PCR; TCRdb has only the in-frame clones, and not every one. The table lists about 500,000 clones, approximately 86% of them singletons, with roughly 0.72% in the top ten. Sequenced sample: PBMCs or T cells enriched from blood (not recorded which). The receptors were sampled from a woman aged 18-29 years who had recovered from COVID-19. CDR3s include the opening cysteine and the closing phenylalanine or tryptophan. Clone size is given for some rows only: seen once, a few or many times, or a class if the clone is expanded.

TRBJ2-2 NA TRBV6-5 CASGRGGTGELFF
TRBJ2-2 NA TRBV9 CASSVQGIGTGELFF
TRBJ2-5 NA TRBV3-1/TRBV3-2 CASSQDLSAIQETQYF
TRBJ1-5 NA TRBV9 CASSPGTVDQPQHF
TRBJ2-7 NA TRBV2 CASGKPGLLTYEQYF
TRBJ2-1 NA TRBV2 CASSESGTSGYNEQFF
TRBJ1-1 NA TRBV4-1 CASSGQGATEAFF
TRBJ2-7 NA TRBV18 CASSDYGTHDYEQYF
TRBJ1-2 NA TRBV7-9 CASSPLQGGSDGYTF
TRBJ2-5 NA TRBV5-1 CASSLSLYRQETQYF
TRBJ1-5 NA TRBV18 CASSFRVNQPQHF
TRBJ1-2 NA TRBV7-2 CASSLQGGINYGYTF
TRBJ2-2 NA TRBV27 CASSLGGMTGELFF
TRBJ1-2 NA TRBV2 CASRHGQGVFYGYTF
TRBJ2-3 NA TRBV28 CASSPLANTDTQYF
TRBJ2-1 once TRBV3-1/TRBV3-2 CASSPQNNEQFF
TRBJ1-5 once TRBV28 CASRSLDSVYSNQPQHF
TRBJ1-2 NA TRBV6-1 CASSDVTAEYLYGYTF
TRBJ2-2 NA TRBV28 CASSWRGQGITGELFF
TRBJ2-3 NA TRBV4-1 CASSPGTSGATDTQYF
TRBJ1-2 few TRBV10-1 CASSAQGSYGYTF
TRBJ2-5 NA TRBV5-6 CASSLIGQGRETQYF
TRBJ2-2 NA TRBV7-9 CASSPKDGRAGELFF
TRBJ2-1 NA TRBV9 CASSVEASFYNEQFF
TRBJ2-3 NA TRBV18 CASSPGDTQYF
TRBJ1-2 NA TRBV7-9 CASSPTGVDGYTF
TRBJ2-3 NA TRBV3-1/TRBV3-2 CASSQDRGLTQYF
TRBJ1-2 NA TRBV6-1 CASSEDPPANYGYTF
TRBJ2-3 NA TRBV2 CASSPQRGGTDTQYF
TRBJ1-3 NA TRBV12-5 CASGFYDGPRRVGNTIYF
TRBJ1-1 NA TRBV5-1 CASTQDRSNTEAFF
TRBJ2-7 NA TRBV29-1 CSVLSYGTSDEQYF
TRBJ2-5 NA TRBV11-1 CASSLAWGGAQYF
TRBJ1-1 NA TRBV6-6 CASKFVRTREAFF
TRBJ1-5 NA TRBV3-1/TRBV3-2 CASSQDLAGQPQHF
TRBJ2-3 once TRBV3-1/TRBV3-2 CASSQMVRDTQYF
TRBJ1-5 NA TRBV2 CASSSGQGGNQPQHF
TRBJ2-3 NA TRBV7-8 CASSPWGLTSTDTQYF
TRBJ1-3 NA TRBV5-1 CASSTKTGVSGNTIYF